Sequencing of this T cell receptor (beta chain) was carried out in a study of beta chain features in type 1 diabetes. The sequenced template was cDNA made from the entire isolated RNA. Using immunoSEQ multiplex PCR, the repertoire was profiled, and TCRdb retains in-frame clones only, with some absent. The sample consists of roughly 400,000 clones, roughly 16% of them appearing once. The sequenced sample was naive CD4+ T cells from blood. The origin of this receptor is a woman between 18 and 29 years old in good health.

CDR3 loop: CASSPPDRPYEQYF. The CDR3 DNA is TGTGCCAGCTCACCACCGGACAGACCCTACGAGCAGTACTTC. The rearrangement links TRBV18 to TRBJ2-7, with D perhaps matching TRBD1 (6 bases). V lost 0 bases and J 2 bases, leaving 8 bases between the germline ends. In germline, CDR1 is KGHSH, CDR2 LQKENI. The CDR3 spans 14 residues.